Listed below are T cell receptor beta chains from one sample, sequenced in a study of T cells in Graves' hyperthyroidism and ophthalmopathy. Each CDR3 protein is one row after TCRdb ran MiXCR on the multiplex PCR reads. Of around 620,000 distinct CDR3 sequences listed, 13% to 15% are singletons. What was sequenced was blood. These receptor sequences come from a woman aged 18-35 years with Graves' ophthalmopathy. CDR3s include the opening cysteine and the closing phenylalanine or tryptophan.

CDR3	V	J
CASSWAAEQFF	TRBV28	TRBJ2-1
CASSTLKARMNTEAFF	TRBV19	TRBJ1-1
CASSLTVPGQVANYGYTF	TRBV27	TRBJ1-2
CASSLSPGLLGPYEQYF	TRBV7-9	TRBJ2-7
CASIWEAANTGELFF	TRBV12-3/TRBV12-4	TRBJ2-2
CASSAMTGDSNQPQHF	TRBV7-9	TRBJ1-5
CAISELSLTSGVSYEQYF	TRBV10-3	TRBJ2-7
CASSRQHQFANTGELFF	TRBV7-2	TRBJ2-2
CASSAASLDRGYGYTF	TRBV9	TRBJ1-2
CASSPQTGYDNSPLHF	TRBV19	TRBJ1-6
CASSFYDFTNGYTF	TRBV7-2	TRBJ1-2
CASSTSRPGTPTYEQYF	TRBV11-1	TRBJ2-7
CASSRSGGEAFF	TRBV27	TRBJ2-1
CASSESLAGELDETQYF	TRBV2	TRBJ2-5
CSARVYRDEQFF	TRBV20-1	TRBJ2-1
CASSEGGEGYEQYF	TRBV2	TRBJ2-7
CASITGPLNTEAFF	TRBV28	TRBJ1-1
CAISESPSGLTGELFF	TRBV10-3	TRBJ2-2
CASYGQGIAYEQYF	TRBV6-1	TRBJ2-7
CASSLLGSANEKLFF	TRBV7-8	TRBJ1-4
CASSPSPRRASGHSYEQYF	TRBV4-2	TRBJ2-7
CSARDPPGQGAEAFF	TRBV20-1	TRBJ1-1
CASSLGSGAAYNEQFF	TRBV7-2	TRBJ2-1
CASSLLTDRYNEQFF	TRBV5-1	TRBJ2-1
CASRRVLMNTEAFF	TRBV2	TRBJ1-1
CASTPWSGRYNEQFF	TRBV2	TRBJ2-1
CSVEAGGPDTQYF	TRBV29-1	TRBJ2-3
CASSSDLGLPLNYEQYF	TRBV12-3/TRBV12-4	TRBJ2-7
CASSLGGARGYTF	TRBV12-3/TRBV12-4	TRBJ1-2
CASSGAPGEDSYEQYF	TRBV19	TRBJ2-7
CATSSEQGASGEAFF	TRBV24-1	TRBJ1-1
CASTPLAGITDTQYF	TRBV19	TRBJ2-3
CATSDPRGTIYF	TRBV24-1	TRBJ1-3
CASSTQGEGQGTQYF	TRBV6-1	TRBJ2-3
CASSLDRAPGYEQYF	TRBV7-3	TRBJ2-7
CASSYSALTKAYNEQFF	TRBV6-2/TRBV6-3	TRBJ2-1
CSAPGQGTFRNTEAFF	TRBV20-1	TRBJ1-1
CAINRASGKDEQFF	TRBV10-3	TRBJ2-1
CASSRGSQGGFAEAFF	TRBV4-2	TRBJ1-1
CASSEARLASNEQFF	TRBV2	TRBJ2-1
CASSLEVSDTQYF	TRBV11-2	TRBJ2-3
CASSPLGDSLIKETQYF	TRBV28	TRBJ2-5
CASRGPIYGPVRSGETQYF	TRBV6-1	TRBJ2-5
CASSPSDGVEQFF	TRBV18	TRBJ2-1
CSVEDRRRSTDTQYF	TRBV29-1	TRBJ2-3
CASKSNYEQYF	TRBV28	TRBJ2-7
CASSPTGTSESQYF	TRBV18	TRBJ2-7
CATSDSSGFITDTQYF	TRBV24-1	TRBJ2-3
CASSLRGRWVTGELFF	TRBV5-1	TRBJ2-2